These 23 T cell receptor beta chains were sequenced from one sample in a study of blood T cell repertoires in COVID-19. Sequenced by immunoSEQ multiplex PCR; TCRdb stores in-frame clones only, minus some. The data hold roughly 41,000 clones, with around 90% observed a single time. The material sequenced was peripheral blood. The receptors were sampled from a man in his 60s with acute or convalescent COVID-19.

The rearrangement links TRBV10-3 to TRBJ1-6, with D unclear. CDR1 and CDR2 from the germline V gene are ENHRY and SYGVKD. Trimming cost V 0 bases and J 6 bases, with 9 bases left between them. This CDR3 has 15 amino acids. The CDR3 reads CAISESVRFNSPLHF. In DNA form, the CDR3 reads TGTGCCATCAGTGAGTCGGTCAGGTTTAATTCACCCCTCCACTTT.

As DNA, the CDR3 is TGTGCCTGGGCCCGGGACAGGCCGAAGGGCTACACCTTC. This sequence encodes CAWARDRPKGYTF. V and J are TRBV30 and TRBJ1-2; 8 nucleotides align to TRBD1. CDR1 is GTSNPN and CDR2 is SVGIG in the germline V gene (reference sequence). The CDR3 consists of 13 residues. J was trimmed by 8 bases and V by 5 bases; bases with no gene match: 10.

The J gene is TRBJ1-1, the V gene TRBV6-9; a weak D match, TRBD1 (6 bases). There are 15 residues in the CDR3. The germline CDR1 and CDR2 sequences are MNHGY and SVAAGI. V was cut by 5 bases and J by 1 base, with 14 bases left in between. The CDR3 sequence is CASSLYRAANTEAFF. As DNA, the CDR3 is TGTGCCAGCAGTCTATACAGGGCTGCGAACACTGAAGCTTTCTTT.

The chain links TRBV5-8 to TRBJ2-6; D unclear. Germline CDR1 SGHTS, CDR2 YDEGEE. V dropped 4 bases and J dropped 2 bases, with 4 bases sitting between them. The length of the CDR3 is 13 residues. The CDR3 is CASSLTGANVLTF. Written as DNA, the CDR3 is TGTGCCAGCAGCCTAACTGGGGCCAACGTCCTGACTTTC.

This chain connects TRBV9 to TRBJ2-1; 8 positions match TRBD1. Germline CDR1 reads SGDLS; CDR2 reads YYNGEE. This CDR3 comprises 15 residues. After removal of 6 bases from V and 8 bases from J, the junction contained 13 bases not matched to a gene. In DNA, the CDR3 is TGTGCCAGCACCGAAGGACAGGGTTATGGTGATGAGCAGTTCTTC. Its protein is CASTEGQGYGDEQFF.

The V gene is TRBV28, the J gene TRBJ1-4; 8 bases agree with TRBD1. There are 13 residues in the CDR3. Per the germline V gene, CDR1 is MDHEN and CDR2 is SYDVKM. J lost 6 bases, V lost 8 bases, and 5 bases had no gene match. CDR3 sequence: CASLDRVDEKLFF. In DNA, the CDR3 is TGTGCCAGCTTGGACAGGGTAGATGAAAAACTGTTTTTT.

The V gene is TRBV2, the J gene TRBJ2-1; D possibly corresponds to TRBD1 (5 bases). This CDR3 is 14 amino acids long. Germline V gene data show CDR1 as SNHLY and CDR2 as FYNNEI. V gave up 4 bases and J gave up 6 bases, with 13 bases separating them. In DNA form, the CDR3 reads TGTGCCAGCAGTGGTTTCCAGGGCGCCAATGAGCAGTTCTTC. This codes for CASSGFQGANEQFF.

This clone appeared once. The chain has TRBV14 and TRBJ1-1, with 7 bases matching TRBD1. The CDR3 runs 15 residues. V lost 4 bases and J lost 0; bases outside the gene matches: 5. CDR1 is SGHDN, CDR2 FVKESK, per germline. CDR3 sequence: CASSRQGSLNTEAFF. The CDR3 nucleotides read TGTGCCAGCAGCCGACAGGGATCTTTGAACACTGAAGCTTTCTTT.

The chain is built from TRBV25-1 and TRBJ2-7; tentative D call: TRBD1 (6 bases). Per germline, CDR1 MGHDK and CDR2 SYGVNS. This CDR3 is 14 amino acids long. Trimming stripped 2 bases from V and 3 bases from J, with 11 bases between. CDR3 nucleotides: TGTGCCAGCAGTGAACCGGGACAAGTCTACGAGCAGTACTTC. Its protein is CASSEPGQVYEQYF.

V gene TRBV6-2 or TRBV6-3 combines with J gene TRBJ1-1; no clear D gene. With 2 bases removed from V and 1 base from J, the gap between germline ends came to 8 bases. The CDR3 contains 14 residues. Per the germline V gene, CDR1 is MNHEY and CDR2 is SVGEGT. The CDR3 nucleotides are TGTGCCAGCAGTTACCCTACTCCGAACACTGAAGCTTTCTTT. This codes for CASSYPTPNTEAFF.

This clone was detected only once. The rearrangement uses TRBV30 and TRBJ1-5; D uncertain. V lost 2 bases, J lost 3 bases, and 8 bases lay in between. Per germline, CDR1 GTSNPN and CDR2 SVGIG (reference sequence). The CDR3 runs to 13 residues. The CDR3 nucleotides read TGTGCCTGGAGTTTAGACTCCAATCAGCCCCAGCATTTT. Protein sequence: CAWSLDSNQPQHF.

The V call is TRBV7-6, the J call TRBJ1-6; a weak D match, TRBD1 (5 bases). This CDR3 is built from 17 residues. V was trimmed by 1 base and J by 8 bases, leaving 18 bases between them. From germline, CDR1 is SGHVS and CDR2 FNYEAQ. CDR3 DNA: TGTGCCAGCAGCTTAGTCCCCCCGGGGGAAACGTATTCACCCCTCCACTTT. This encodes CASSLVPPGETYSPLHF.

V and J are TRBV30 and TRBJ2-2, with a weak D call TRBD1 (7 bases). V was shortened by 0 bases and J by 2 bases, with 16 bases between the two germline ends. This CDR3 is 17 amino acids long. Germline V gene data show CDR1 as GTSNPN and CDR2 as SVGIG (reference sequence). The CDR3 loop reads CAWSVEEGALNTGELFF. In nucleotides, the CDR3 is TGTGCCTGGAGTGTAGAGGAGGGGGCGCTTAACACCGGGGAGCTGTTTTTT.

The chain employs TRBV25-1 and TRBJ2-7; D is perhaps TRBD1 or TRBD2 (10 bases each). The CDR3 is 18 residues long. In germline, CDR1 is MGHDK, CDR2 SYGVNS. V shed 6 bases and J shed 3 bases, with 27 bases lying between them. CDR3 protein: CASSQTGGVRTSGYEQYF. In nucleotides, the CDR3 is TGTGCCAGCAGCCAGACAGGGGGCGTGAGGACTAGCGGCTACGAGCAGTACTTC.

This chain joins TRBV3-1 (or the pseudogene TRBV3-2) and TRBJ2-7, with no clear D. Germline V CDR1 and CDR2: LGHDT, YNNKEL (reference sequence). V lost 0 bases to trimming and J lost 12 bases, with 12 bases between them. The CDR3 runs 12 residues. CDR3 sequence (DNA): TGTGCCAGCAGCCAAGATGAACACAAAACGTACTTC. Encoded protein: CASSQDEHKTYF.

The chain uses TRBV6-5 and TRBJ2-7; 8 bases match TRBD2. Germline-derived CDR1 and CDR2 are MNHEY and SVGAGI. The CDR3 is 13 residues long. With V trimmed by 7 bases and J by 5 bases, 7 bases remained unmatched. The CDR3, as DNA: TGTGCCAGCAAATCGCGGGGGGACCACGAGCAGTACTTC. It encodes CASKSRGDHEQYF.

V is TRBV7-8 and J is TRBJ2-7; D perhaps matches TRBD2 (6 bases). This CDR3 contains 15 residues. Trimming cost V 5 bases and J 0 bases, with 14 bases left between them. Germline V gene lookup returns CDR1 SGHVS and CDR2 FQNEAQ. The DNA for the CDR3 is TGTGCCAGCAGCCCCGGGGGACCAGCCTCCTACGAGCAGTACTTC. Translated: CASSPGGPASYEQYF.

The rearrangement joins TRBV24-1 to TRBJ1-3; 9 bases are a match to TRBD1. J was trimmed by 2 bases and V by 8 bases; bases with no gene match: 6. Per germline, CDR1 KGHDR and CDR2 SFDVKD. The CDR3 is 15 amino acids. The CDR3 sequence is CATTGRQGAGNTIYF. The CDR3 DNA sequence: TGTGCCACCACTGGGCGACAGGGGGCTGGAAACACCATATATTTT.

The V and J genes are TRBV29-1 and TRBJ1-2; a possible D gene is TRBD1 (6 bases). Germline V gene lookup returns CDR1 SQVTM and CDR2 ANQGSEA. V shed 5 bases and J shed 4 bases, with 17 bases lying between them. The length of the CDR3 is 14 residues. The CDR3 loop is CSVREGSGAYGYTF. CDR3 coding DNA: TGCAGCGTTCGTGAAGGGTCAGGGGCCTATGGCTACACCTTC.

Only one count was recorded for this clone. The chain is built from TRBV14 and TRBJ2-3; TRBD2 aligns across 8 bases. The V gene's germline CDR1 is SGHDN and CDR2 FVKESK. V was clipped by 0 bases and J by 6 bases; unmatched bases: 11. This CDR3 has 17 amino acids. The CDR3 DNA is TGTGCCAGCAGCCAAGAACGGTGGGTAGCGGGACCCGATACGCAGTATTTT. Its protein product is CASSQERWVAGPDTQYF.

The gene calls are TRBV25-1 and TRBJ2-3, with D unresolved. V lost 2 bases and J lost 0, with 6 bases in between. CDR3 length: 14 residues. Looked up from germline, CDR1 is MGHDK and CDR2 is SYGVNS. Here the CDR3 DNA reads TGTGCCAGCAGTGAACGGTATAGCACAGATACGCAGTATTTT. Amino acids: CASSERYSTDTQYF.

The CDR3 DNA reads as TGTGCCAGCAGCCGGATTGGGGGCGGGGGGATCTACGAGCAGTACTTC. It translates to CASSRIGGGGIYEQYF. The chain uses TRBV7-2 and TRBJ2-7, with 8 bases that match TRBD2. The germline gives CDR1 SGHTA, CDR2 FQGNSA. V lost 5 bases, J lost 3 bases, and 12 bases stayed unmatched. The CDR3 consists of 16 residues.

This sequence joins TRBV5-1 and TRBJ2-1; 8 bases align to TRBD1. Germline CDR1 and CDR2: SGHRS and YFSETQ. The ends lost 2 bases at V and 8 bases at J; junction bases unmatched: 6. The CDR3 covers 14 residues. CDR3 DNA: TGCGCCAGCAGCTTACGGACAGGGTCCCATGAGCAGTTCTTC. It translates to CASSLRTGSHEQFF.